These 7 T cell receptor beta chains share one sample of origin, sequenced in a study of blood T cell repertoires in COVID-19. Data came from immunoSEQ multiplex PCR; TCRdb stores just in-frame clones and leaves some out. The sample lists fewer than 350,000 clones; about 86% were seen once. Material: PBMCs or T cells enriched from blood (not recorded which). These receptors came from a woman in her thirties or forties with acute COVID-19.

This chain uses TRBV18 with TRBJ1-2; TRBD1 is a possible D gene (6 bases). This CDR3 region has 15 residues. The germline V gene encodes CDR1 KGHSH and CDR2 LQKENI. V was trimmed by 2 bases and J by 2 bases, leaving 12 bases between them. Here the CDR3 DNA reads TGTGCCAGCTCACCATCGGGGGGGCTAAACTATGGCTACACCTTC. It yields the protein CASSPSGGLNYGYTF.

The chain uses TRBV5-1 and TRBJ2-4; TRBD1 is a possible D gene (6 bases). Germline values: CDR1 SGHRS, CDR2 YFSETQ. Trimming took 2 bases from V and 3 from J, leaving 18 bases between them. The CDR3 length is 17 residues. The CDR3 loop reads CASSFAQPGADKNIQYF. The CDR3 DNA follows: TGCGCCAGCAGCTTCGCCCAACCAGGGGCCGACAAAAACATTCAGTACTTC.

The CDR3 spells CASSPLRFRETQYF. The CDR3 DNA sequence: TGTGCCAGCAGTCCGCTCCGGTTCCGAGAGACCCAGTACTTC. The chain couples TRBV6-5 to TRBJ2-5; D gene unclear. The germline V gene encodes CDR1 MNHEY and CDR2 SVGAGI. V gave up 5 bases and J gave up 4 bases, with 14 bases separating them. The CDR3 contains 14 residues.

The V call is TRBV29-1, the J call TRBJ1-5; the D is unclear. CDR3 length: 12 amino acids. Trimming removed 4 bases at V and 4 bases at J, with 8 bases between. Germline lookup yields CDR1 SQVTM and CDR2 ANQGSEA. The DNA for the CDR3 is TGCAGCGTTGGAGGGATGAATCAGCCCCAGCATTTT. This gives the protein CSVGGMNQPQHF.

This clone was seen just once. This rearrangement joins TRBV5-8 to TRBJ2-5, with D maybe TRBD1 (5 bases). Germline V lookup: CDR1 SGHTS, CDR2 YDEGEE. The CDR3 loop spans 17 amino acids. With 0 bases removed from V and 1 base from J, the gap between germline ends came to 16 bases. As DNA, the CDR3 is TGTGCCAGCAGCTTGGGGGTACGCACAGGATTCCAAGAGACCCAGTACTTC. This sequence encodes CASSLGVRTGFQETQYF.

This chain uses TRBV5-4 with TRBJ1-1, with D possibly TRBD1 on 6 matching bases. Trimming took off 2 bases at V and 4 bases at J, with 21 bases between the two ends. Germline CDR1 and CDR2: SGHNT and YYREEE (reference sequence). The CDR3 loop spans 17 amino acids. The CDR3 region has the DNA TGTGCCAGCAGCTTCGGCCGGTCGGGGGGCAGGGCCACTGAAGCTTTCTTT. Its protein product is CASSFGRSGGRATEAFF.

The chain recombines TRBV7-3 with TRBJ1-2; D is undetermined. This CDR3 comprises 12 residues. Germline V gene sequence: CDR1 SGHTA, CDR2 FQGTGA. Trimming took 2 bases from V and 10 from J, leaving 11 bases between them. CDR3: CASSLGRGDYTF. The DNA of the CDR3 is TGTGCCAGCAGCTTAGGCAGAGGAGACTACACCTTC.